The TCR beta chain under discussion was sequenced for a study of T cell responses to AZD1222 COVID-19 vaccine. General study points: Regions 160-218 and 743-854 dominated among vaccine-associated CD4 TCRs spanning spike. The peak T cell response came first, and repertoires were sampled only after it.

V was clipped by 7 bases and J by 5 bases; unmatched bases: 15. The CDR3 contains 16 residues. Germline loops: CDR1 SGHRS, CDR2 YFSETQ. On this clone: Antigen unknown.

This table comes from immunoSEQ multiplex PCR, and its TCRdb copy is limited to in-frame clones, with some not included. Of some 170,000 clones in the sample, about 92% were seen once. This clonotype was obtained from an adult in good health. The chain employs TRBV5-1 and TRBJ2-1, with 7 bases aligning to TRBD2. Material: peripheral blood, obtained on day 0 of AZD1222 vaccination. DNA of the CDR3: TGCGCCAGCGCCTTTGACTGGTCTAGCGGCAACAATGAGCAGTTCTTC. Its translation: CASAFDWSSGNNEQFF.